The clone carrying this TCR beta chain has just one count. No antigen is known for it. V dropped 4 bases and J dropped 4 bases, with 5 bases sitting between them. The CDR3 loop spans 11 amino acids. Germline assignment: CDR1 LGHNA and CDR2 YSLEER. This sample is part of a study of T cells in narcolepsy. Whole-study findings and limits: Healthy controls reportedly lacked the autoreactive clonotypes serially found in patients' blood.

Generated by immunoSEQ multiplex PCR, the TCRdb table keeps only in-frame clones and is missing some. The sample comprises 30,000 to 45,000 clones, about nine tenths of which are singletons, and more than 0.65% rests with the top ten. Sequencing was done on a sample of CD45RA- memory CD4+ T cells from PBMCs. V is TRBV4-3 and J is TRBJ2-7; D gene unclear. This clonotype was sampled from a human donor with narcolepsy. The CDR3 protein is CASSPKYEQYF. CDR3 bases: TGCGCCAGCAGCCCGAAATACGAGCAGTACTTC.